Listed below are T cell receptor beta chains from one sample, sequenced in a study of T cell repertoires in cytomegalovirus infection. TCRdb reprocessed the reads via MiXCR and lists one record per CDR3 protein. The table has approximately 990,000 distinct CDR3 sequences, around 32% seen once. Their antigens are not known. This material consisted of cultured CD8+ T cells from PBMCs, taken from culture after CMV antigen stimulation. The receptors here all came from a human donor in good health (CMV status not recorded). Some clones in this sample may be carry-over from other donors' samples. Each CDR3 is given with its conserved first and last residue. The order of the fields is CDR3 protein, J gene, V gene.

CDR3aa: CASSPSGAVYSNQPQHF
j_gene: TRBJ1-5
v_gene: TRBV7-9

CDR3aa: CASSPAGSGELFF
j_gene: TRBJ2-2
v_gene: TRBV7-9

CDR3aa: CASSFLGTVGGYNSPLHF
j_gene: TRBJ1-6
v_gene: TRBV7-2

CDR3aa: CASSFLTGGDYGYTF
j_gene: TRBJ1-2
v_gene: TRBV5-1

CDR3aa: CASSLGQGRHRDTQYF
j_gene: TRBJ2-3
v_gene: TRBV5-8

CDR3aa: CASSSTGDTAYEQYF
j_gene: TRBJ2-7
v_gene: TRBV7-9

CDR3aa: CASSPGGSTNEKLFF
j_gene: TRBJ1-4
v_gene: TRBV18

CDR3aa: CASSQDGVGYTEAFF
j_gene: TRBJ1-1
v_gene: TRBV4-2

CDR3aa: CASSLAGQGVYF
j_gene: TRBJ2-5
v_gene: TRBV7-9

CDR3aa: CASREGWREQFF
j_gene: TRBJ2-1
v_gene: TRBV25-1

CDR3aa: CSATSVETSAAINYGYTF
j_gene: TRBJ1-2
v_gene: TRBV20-1

CDR3aa: CASMYGSNYGYTF
j_gene: TRBJ1-2
v_gene: TRBV6-2/TRBV6-3

CDR3aa: CAIREPGQHTF
j_gene: TRBJ1-2
v_gene: TRBV10-3

CDR3aa: CASSPGRFQKETQYF
j_gene: TRBJ2-5
v_gene: TRBV6-5

CDR3aa: CASSLWTGGNTEAFF
j_gene: TRBJ1-1
v_gene: TRBV9

CDR3aa: CASSLTGFQNTEAFF
j_gene: TRBJ1-1
v_gene: TRBV7-6

CDR3aa: CASSYLAGGMMSTGELFF
j_gene: TRBJ2-2
v_gene: TRBV6-5

CDR3aa: CASSSTAAGVARTQYF
j_gene: TRBJ2-5
v_gene: TRBV7-9

CDR3aa: CATSRGIERGWNEQFF
j_gene: TRBJ2-1
v_gene: TRBV15

CDR3aa: CASSYPDSTGELFF
j_gene: TRBJ2-2
v_gene: TRBV6-6

CDR3aa: CASSPDLGGTTSTDTQYF
j_gene: TRBJ2-3
v_gene: TRBV7-9

CDR3aa: CASSQGVSNYGYTF
j_gene: TRBJ1-2
v_gene: TRBV28

CDR3aa: CASSRNGEEDTISLTGELFF
j_gene: TRBJ2-2
v_gene: TRBV4-3

CDR3aa: CASIFGQGGQPQHF
j_gene: TRBJ1-5
v_gene: TRBV6-1

CDR3aa: CASGAGEYQPQHF
j_gene: TRBJ1-5
v_gene: TRBV27

CDR3aa: CASSLVQISRTGELFF
j_gene: TRBJ2-2
v_gene: TRBV5-5

CDR3aa: CASSHPSGGAYNEQFF
j_gene: TRBJ2-1
v_gene: TRBV4-1

CDR3aa: CASRLGRENEQFF
j_gene: TRBJ2-1
v_gene: TRBV27

CDR3aa: CAGYKEIPGEQFF
j_gene: TRBJ2-1
v_gene: TRBV7-8

CDR3aa: CASSSSTGSTEAFF
j_gene: TRBJ1-1
v_gene: TRBV19

CDR3aa: CASSQDRRKEAFF
j_gene: TRBJ1-1
v_gene: TRBV14

CDR3aa: CASSYSGEAFF
j_gene: TRBJ1-1
v_gene: TRBV6-2/TRBV6-3

CDR3aa: CASRTSGTDLQETQYF
j_gene: TRBJ2-5
v_gene: TRBV6-2/TRBV6-3

CDR3aa: CASSPRDKYEQYF
j_gene: TRBJ2-7
v_gene: TRBV19

CDR3aa: CASSSLEQTEKETQYF
j_gene: TRBJ2-5
v_gene: TRBV6-2/TRBV6-3

CDR3aa: CASTDWRGGAYNEQFF
j_gene: TRBJ2-1
v_gene: TRBV6-2/TRBV6-3

CDR3aa: CASSQDSVRGDGYTF
j_gene: TRBJ1-2
v_gene: TRBV4-2

CDR3aa: CASSWARGRTYEQYF
j_gene: TRBJ2-7
v_gene: TRBV7-2

CDR3aa: CASSGTAYEQYF
j_gene: TRBJ2-7
v_gene: TRBV19

CDR3aa: CASSQDVTDSGNTIYF
j_gene: TRBJ1-3
v_gene: TRBV3-1

CDR3aa: CASSSPGDTQYF
j_gene: TRBJ2-3
v_gene: TRBV7-9

CDR3aa: CASSFPYGGTGELFF
j_gene: TRBJ2-2
v_gene: TRBV12-3/TRBV12-4

CDR3aa: CASSLLREDNEQFF
j_gene: TRBJ2-1
v_gene: TRBV5-1

CDR3aa: CSVEGGHYGYTF
j_gene: TRBJ1-2
v_gene: TRBV29-1

CDR3aa: CASSYSTAGGYEKLFF
j_gene: TRBJ1-4
v_gene: TRBV6-5

CDR3aa: CASSQDGTGRGANVLTF
j_gene: TRBJ2-6
v_gene: TRBV4-3

CDR3aa: CATRGPLSYEQYF
j_gene: TRBJ2-7
v_gene: TRBV7-9

CDR3aa: CASNAGKDKNIQYF
j_gene: TRBJ2-4
v_gene: TRBV6-1

CDR3aa: CASGRGLETQYF
j_gene: TRBJ2-5
v_gene: TRBV12-5

CDR3aa: CASSLASRIYNEQFF
j_gene: TRBJ2-1
v_gene: TRBV7-6

CDR3aa: CASSLSRGTGVRGGYTF
j_gene: TRBJ1-2
v_gene: TRBV27

CDR3aa: CASSQKYGWEQFF
j_gene: TRBJ2-1
v_gene: TRBV7-6

CDR3aa: CASSNDLAPEQFF
j_gene: TRBJ2-1
v_gene: TRBV7-9

CDR3aa: CASSQGRTGKGSGANVLTF
j_gene: TRBJ2-6
v_gene: TRBV7-9